This TCR beta chain originates from a study of glioma-infiltrating T cells. At least ten counts were recorded for this clonotype. Its antigen is as yet unknown. The iRepertoire nested amplicon-rescue multiplex PCR amplified TCR alpha and beta CDR3s from RNA. For one-step reverse transcription and amplification, about 85-400 ng of tissue mRNA or PBMC total RNA was used. TCRdb passed the multiplex PCR reads through MiXCR, listing each CDR3 protein once. The sample lists 300,000 to 450,000 distinct CDR3 sequences, roughly two fifths occurring once. Study findings and constraints: Above-expected tissue-blood divergence occurred in all gliomas, most in low-grade ones. Patients with low tissue-blood divergence carried a signature set of shared blood CDR3 motifs.

This CDR3 contains 13 residues. CDR1 MNHNS and CDR2 SASEGT come from the germline V gene. With V trimmed by 6 bases and J by 2 bases, 4 bases remained unmatched. The gene calls are TRBV6-1 and TRBJ2-7; 7 bases match TRBD1. The sequencing sample was made of glioma tissue, nonneoplastic brain tissue, or PBMCs (not recorded which). The origin of this receptor is a human donor with low-grade glioma or glioblastoma, undergoing nonglioma brain surgery, or in good health (not recorded which). CDR3 in DNA: TGTGCCAGCAGAGGGGGACAGACCTACGAGCAGTACTTC. Protein sequence: CASRGGQTYEQYF.